What follows is one T cell receptor (beta chain) and its context. This record comes from a study of shared T cell receptors in the human thymus. Germline CDR1 is SGHNT and CDR2 is YYREEE (reference sequence). This CDR3 region has 18 residues. J gave up 3 bases and V 0 bases, and 13 bases lay outside the gene matches. The assay was immunoSEQ multiplex PCR, and TCRdb's table has in-frame clones only and misses some. The table lists about 660,000 clones, around nine tenths of them singletons. The sample was also reused in another study, on human thymus T cells. As that report states: Congenital heart defects were the reason for the corrective surgery that the donors, healthy Finnish infants, were having. Thymic material originated from resections removed in the course of corrective heart surgery. Gene usage (both V and J) appeared biased in thymic and blood repertoires. In unrelated individuals, thymic repertoires overlapped highly, according to related research.

The source material was thymocytes. This clonotype was sampled from a boy under two years old with a congenital heart defect. V and J are TRBV5-4 and TRBJ2-7, with 9 bases fitting TRBD2. In DNA form, the CDR3 reads TGTGCCAGCAGCTTGGAGGAGGACGAGACTAGCGGTCTCTACGAGCAGTACTTC. It translates to CASSLEEDETSGLYEQYF.